This TCR beta chain was obtained from a study of cytomegalovirus exposure and HLA in healthy donors. Study overall: The approximately 120 validation repertoires and the approximately 700 first-cohort repertoires shared a platform, a later analysis reported.

Using immunoSEQ multiplex PCR, the repertoire was profiled, and TCRdb retains in-frame clones only, with some absent. The sample yields around 200,000 clones, around 81% seen once. Germline V gives CDR1 SGDLS, CDR2 YYNGEE. There are 15 residues in the CDR3. The V end lost 4 bases, the J end lost 5 bases, and 18 bases lay between the germline ends. The chain couples TRBV9 to TRBJ2-5; D possibly corresponds to TRBD2 (5 bases). This TCR was recovered from a woman aged 18-29 years in good health and CMV-seropositive. The sample comprised PBMCs. The CDR3 bases are TGTGCCAGCAGCACCCGAGCGTCACTAGGGGAGACCCAGTACTTC. Translating gives CASSTRASLGETQYF.